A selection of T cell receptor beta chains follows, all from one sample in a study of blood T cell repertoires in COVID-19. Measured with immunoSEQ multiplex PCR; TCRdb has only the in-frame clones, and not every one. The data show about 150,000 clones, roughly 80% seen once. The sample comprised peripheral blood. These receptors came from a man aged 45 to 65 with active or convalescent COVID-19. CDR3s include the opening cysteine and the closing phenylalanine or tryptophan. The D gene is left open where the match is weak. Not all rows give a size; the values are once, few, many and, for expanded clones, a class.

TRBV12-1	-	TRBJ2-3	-	CASSLGGRQQYF	TGTGCCAGCAGCTTGGGGGGACGACAGCAGTATTTT
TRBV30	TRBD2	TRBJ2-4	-	CAWSVLSGIAKNIQYF	TGTGCCTGGAGTGTACTGAGCGGGATAGCCAAAAACATTCAGTACTTC
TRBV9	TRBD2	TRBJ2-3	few	CASSARLADTQYF	TGTGCCAGCAGCGCCAGACTAGCGGATACGCAGTATTTT
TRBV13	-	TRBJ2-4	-	CASSFRTELIAKNIQYF	TGTGCCAGCAGCTTTCGGACAGAACTTATAGCCAAAAACATTCAGTACTTC
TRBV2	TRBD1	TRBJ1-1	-	CASSLTGIEAFF	TGTGCCAGCAGTCTGACAGGGATTGAAGCTTTCTTT
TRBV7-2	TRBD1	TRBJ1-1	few	CASSLVPLDRVPVEAFF	TGTGCCAGCAGCTTAGTGCCCCTTGACAGGGTACCCGTTGAAGCTTTCTTT
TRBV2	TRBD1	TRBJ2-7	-	CASSLGQVPSYEQYF	TGTGCCAGCAGCCTGGGACAGGTCCCTTCCTACGAGCAGTACTTC
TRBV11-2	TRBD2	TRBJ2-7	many	CASSSGRAYEQYF	TGTGCCAGCTCGAGCGGGAGGGCCTACGAGCAGTACTTC
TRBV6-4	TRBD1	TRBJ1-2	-	CASSEQGDYGYTF	TGTGCCAGCAGTGAACAGGGGGACTATGGCTACACCTTC
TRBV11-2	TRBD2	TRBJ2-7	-	CASSLLPLRLAGEEQYF	TGTGCCAGCAGCTTACTACCCTTACGACTAGCGGGAGAGGAGCAGTACTTC
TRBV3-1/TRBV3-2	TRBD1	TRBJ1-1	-	CASSSFSGGSEAFF	TGTGCCAGCAGCTCCTTCTCAGGGGGAAGTGAAGCTTTCTTT
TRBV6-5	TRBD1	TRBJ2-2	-	CASGQGDTGELFF	TGTGCCTCCGGACAGGGGGACACCGGGGAGCTGTTTTTT
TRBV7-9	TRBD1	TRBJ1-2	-	CASSLASRGDYGYTF	TGTGCCAGCAGCTTAGCTAGCAGGGGGGACTATGGCTACACCTTC
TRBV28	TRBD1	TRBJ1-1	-	CASSLTDRVTEAFF	TGTGCCAGCAGTTTAACGGACAGGGTCACTGAAGCTTTCTTT
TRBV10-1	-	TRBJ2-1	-	CASTWQVGSEQFF	TGCGCCAGCACTTGGCAGGTAGGGAGTGAGCAGTTCTTC
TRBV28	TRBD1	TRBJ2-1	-	CASSYRQGYNEQFF	TGTGCCAGCAGTTATCGACAGGGATACAATGAGCAGTTCTTC
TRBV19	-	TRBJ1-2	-	CASSITTRPGGYTF	TGTGCCAGTAGTATAACCACGCGGCCTGGGGGCTACACCTTC
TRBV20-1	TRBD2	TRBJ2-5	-	CSASLGLVGQETQYF	TGCAGTGCTAGTTTGGGACTAGTGGGGCAAGAGACCCAGTACTTC
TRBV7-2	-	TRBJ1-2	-	CASPLEGYTF	TGTGCCAGCCCGTTAGAGGGCTACACCTTC
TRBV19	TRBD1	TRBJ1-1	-	CASTRTGDLRFSLSEAFF	TGTGCCAGTACCAGGACAGGGGATCTCCGCTTTTCATTATCTGAAGCTTTCTTT
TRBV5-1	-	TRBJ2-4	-	CASSLEEGRMNF	TGCGCCAGCAGCTTGGAGGAAGGCAGGATGAACTTC
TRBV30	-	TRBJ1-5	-	CAWSKGVGQPQHF	TGTGCCTGGAGCAAAGGGGTAGGCCAGCCCCAGCATTTT
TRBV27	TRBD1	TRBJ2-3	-	CASHTLTDRDADTQYF	TGTGCCAGCCATACCTTGACGGACAGGGATGCAGATACGCAGTATTTT
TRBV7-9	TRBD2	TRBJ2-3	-	CASSPREGTNTDTQYF	TGTGCCAGCAGCCCCCGGGAGGGGACCAACACAGATACGCAGTATTTT
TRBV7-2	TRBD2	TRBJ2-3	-	CASSPTSGGGTDTQYF	TGTGCCAGCAGCCCTACTAGCGGAGGGGGCACAGATACGCAGTATTTT
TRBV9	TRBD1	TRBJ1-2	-	CASSVGGRGREGYTF	TGTGCCAGCAGCGTTGGGGGCAGGGGGCGCGAGGGCTACACCTTC
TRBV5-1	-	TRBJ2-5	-	CASSLDSAPRVTQYF	TGCGCCAGCAGCTTGGACTCTGCCCCAAGAGTAACCCAGTACTTC
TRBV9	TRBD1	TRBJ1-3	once	CASQVGDRDGNTIYF	TGTGCCAGCCAGGTGGGGGACAGGGATGGAAACACCATATATTTT
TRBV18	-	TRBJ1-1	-	CASSPRRDTEAFF	TGTGCCAGCTCACCGAGGCGGGACACTGAAGCTTTCTTT
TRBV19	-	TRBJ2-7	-	CASRRDGSYEQYF	TGTGCCAGTAGGCGGGACGGTTCCTACGAGCAGTACTTC
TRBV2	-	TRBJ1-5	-	CASSPGGGRPQHF	TGTGCCAGCAGCCCCGGCGGTGGAAGGCCCCAGCATTTT